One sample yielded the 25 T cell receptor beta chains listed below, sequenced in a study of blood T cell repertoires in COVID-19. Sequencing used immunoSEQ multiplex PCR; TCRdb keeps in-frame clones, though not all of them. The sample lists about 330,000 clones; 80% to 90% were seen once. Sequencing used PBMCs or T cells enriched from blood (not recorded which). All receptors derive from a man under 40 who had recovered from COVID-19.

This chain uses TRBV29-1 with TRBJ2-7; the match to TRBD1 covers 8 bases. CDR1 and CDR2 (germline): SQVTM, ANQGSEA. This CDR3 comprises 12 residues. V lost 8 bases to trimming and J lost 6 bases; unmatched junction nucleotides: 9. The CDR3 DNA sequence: TGCAGCCTGGAGGACAGGGACGGCGAGCAGTACTTC. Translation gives CSLEDRDGEQYF.

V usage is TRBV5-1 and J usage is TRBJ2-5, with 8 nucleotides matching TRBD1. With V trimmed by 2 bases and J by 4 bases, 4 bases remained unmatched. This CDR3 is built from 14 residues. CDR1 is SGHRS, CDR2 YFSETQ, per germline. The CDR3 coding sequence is TGCGCCAGCAGCTTTAATGACAGGGGAGAGACCCAGTACTTC. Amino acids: CASSFNDRGETQYF.

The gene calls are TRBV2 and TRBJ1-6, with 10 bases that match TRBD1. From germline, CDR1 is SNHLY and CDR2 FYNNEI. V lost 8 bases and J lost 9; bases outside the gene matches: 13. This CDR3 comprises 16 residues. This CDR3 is CASQTGGTIIGSPLHF. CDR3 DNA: TGTGCCAGCCAGACAGGGGGCACCATAATTGGTTCACCCCTCCACTTT.

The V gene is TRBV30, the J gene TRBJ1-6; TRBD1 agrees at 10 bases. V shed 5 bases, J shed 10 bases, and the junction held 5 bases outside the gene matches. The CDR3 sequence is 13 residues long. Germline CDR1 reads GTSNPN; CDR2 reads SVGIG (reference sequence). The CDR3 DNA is TGTGCCTGGCACCGGGACAGGGGATCACCCCTCCACTTT. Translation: CAWHRDRGSPLHF.

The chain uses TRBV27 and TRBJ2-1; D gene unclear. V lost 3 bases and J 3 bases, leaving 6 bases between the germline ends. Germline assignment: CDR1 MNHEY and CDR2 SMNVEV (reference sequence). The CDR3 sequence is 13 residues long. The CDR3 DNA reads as TGTGCCAGCAGTTTGGGCCGCTACAATGAGCAGTTCTTC. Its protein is CASSLGRYNEQFF.

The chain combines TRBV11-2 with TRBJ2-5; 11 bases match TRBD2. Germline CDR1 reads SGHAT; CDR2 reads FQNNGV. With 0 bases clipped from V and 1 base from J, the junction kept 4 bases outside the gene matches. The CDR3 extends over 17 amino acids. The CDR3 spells CASSLERLAGGQETQYF. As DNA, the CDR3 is TGTGCCAGCAGCTTAGAGCGGCTAGCGGGGGGCCAAGAGACCCAGTACTTC.

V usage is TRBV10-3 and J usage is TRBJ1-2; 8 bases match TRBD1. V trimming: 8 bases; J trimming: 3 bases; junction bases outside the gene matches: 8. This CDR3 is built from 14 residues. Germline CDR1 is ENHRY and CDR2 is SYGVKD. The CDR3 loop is CAISQGAQDYGYTF. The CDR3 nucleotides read TGTGCCATCTCCCAGGGGGCGCAGGACTATGGCTACACCTTC.

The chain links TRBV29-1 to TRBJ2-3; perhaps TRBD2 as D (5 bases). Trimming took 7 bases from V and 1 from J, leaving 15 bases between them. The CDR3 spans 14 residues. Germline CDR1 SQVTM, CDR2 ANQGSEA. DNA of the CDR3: TGCAGCGCCCCGAGGGTCCAGGGCACAGATACGCAGTATTTT. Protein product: CSAPRVQGTDTQYF.

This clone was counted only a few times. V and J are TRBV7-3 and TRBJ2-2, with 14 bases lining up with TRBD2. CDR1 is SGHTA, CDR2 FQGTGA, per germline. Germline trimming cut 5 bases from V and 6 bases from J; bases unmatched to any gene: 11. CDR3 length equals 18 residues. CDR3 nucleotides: TGTGCCAGCAGCCCTTCCCCCCGACTAGCGGGGGGGCCCGGGGAGCTGTTTTTT. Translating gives CASSPSPRLAGGPGELFF.

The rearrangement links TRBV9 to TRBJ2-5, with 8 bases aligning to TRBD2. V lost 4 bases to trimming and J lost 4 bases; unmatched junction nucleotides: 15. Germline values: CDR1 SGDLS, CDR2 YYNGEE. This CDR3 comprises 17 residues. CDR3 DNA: TGTGCCAGCAGCCCGAGGGGAAACGGGGGGGCCGCAGAGACCCAGTACTTC. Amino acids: CASSPRGNGGAAETQYF.

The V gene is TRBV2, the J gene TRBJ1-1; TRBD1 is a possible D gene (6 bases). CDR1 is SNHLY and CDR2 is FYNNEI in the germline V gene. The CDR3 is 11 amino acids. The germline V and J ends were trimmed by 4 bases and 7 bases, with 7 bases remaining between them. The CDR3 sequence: CASSVQGEAFF. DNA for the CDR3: TGTGCCAGCAGTGTACAGGGTGAAGCTTTCTTT.

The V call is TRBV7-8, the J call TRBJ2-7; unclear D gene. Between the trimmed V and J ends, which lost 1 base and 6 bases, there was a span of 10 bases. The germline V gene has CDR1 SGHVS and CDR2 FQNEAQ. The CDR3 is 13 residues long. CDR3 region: CASSLGTSGEQYF. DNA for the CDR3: TGTGCCAGCAGCTTAGGTACATCGGGCGAGCAGTACTTC.

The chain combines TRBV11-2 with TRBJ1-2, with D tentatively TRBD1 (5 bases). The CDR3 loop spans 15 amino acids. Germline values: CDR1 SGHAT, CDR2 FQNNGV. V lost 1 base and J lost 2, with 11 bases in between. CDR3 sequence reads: CASSLAWGSNYGYTF. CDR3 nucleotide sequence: TGTGCCAGCAGCTTAGCCTGGGGCTCAAACTATGGCTACACCTTC.

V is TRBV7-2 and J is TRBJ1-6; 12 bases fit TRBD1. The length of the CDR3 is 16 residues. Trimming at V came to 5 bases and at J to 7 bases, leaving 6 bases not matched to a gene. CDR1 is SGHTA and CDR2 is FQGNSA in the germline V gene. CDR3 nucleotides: TGTGCCAGCAGCAGGACCGGGACAGGGGGCAATTCACCCCTCCACTTT. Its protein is CASSRTGTGGNSPLHF.

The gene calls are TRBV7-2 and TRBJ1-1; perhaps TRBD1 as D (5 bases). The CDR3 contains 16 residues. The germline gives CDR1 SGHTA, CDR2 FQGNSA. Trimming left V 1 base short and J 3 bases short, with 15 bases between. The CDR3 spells CASSLDWGGLDTEAFF. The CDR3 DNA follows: TGTGCCAGCAGCTTAGATTGGGGGGGATTGGACACTGAAGCTTTCTTT.

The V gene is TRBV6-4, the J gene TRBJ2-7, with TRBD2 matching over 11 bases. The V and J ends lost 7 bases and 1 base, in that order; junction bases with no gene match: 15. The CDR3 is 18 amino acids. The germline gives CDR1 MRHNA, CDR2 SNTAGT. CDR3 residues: CASNTRTSGLPSSYEQYF. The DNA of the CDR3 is TGTGCCAGCAACACCCGGACTAGCGGGCTACCCTCATCCTACGAGCAGTACTTC.

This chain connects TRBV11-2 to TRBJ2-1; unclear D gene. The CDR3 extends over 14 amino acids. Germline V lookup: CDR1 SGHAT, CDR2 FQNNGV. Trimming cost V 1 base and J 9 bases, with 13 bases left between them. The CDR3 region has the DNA TGTGCCAGCAGCTTAGGGTCTCTAGAAGTTGAGCAGTTCTTC. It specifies CASSLGSLEVEQFF.

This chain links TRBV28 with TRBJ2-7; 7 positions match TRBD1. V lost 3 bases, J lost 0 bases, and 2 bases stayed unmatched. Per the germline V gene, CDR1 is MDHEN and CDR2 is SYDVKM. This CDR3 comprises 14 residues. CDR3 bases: TGTGCCAGCAGTTTGGGACAGAACTCCTACGAGCAGTACTTC. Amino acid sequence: CASSLGQNSYEQYF.

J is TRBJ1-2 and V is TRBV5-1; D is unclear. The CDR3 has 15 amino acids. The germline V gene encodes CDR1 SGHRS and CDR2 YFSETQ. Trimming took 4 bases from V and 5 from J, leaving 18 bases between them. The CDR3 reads CASSSQVSLSYGYTF. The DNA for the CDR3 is TGCGCCAGCAGCAGCCAGGTTTCCCTATCGTATGGCTACACCTTC. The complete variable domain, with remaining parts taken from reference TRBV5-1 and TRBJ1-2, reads KAGVTQTPRYLIKTRGQQVTLSCSPISGHRSVSWYQQTPGQGLQFLFEYFSETQRNKGNFPGRFSGRQFSNSRSEMNVSTLELGDSALYLCASSSQVSLSYGYTFGSGTRLTVV.

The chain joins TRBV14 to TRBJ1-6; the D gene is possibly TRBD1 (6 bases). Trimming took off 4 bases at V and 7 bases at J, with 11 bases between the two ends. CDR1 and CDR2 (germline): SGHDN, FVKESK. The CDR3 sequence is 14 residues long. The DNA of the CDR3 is TGTGCCAGCAGCCTCGGACAGTTAAATTCACCCCTCCACTTT. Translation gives CASSLGQLNSPLHF.

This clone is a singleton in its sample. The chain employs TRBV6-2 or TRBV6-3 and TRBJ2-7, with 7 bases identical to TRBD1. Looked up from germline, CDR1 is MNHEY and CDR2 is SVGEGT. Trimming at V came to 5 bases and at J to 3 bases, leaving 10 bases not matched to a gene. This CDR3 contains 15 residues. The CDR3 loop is CASSHTTGARYEQYF. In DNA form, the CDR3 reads TGTGCCAGCAGTCATACAACAGGGGCCCGCTACGAGCAGTACTTC.

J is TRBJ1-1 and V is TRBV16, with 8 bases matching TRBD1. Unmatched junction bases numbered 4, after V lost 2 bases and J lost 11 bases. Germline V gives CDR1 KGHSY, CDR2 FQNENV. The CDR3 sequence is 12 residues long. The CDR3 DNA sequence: TGTGCCAGCAGCCAAACGGACAGGGTGGCTTTCTTT. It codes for CASSQTDRVAFF.

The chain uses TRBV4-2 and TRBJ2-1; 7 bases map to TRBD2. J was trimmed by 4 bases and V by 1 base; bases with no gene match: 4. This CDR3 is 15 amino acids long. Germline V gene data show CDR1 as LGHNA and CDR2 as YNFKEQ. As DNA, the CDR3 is TGTGCCAGCAGCCAAGGTCTAGCGGCTTACAATGAGCAGTTCTTC. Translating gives CASSQGLAAYNEQFF.

The CDR3 region has the DNA TGTGCCAGCAGCTTGGGAGCCAGGAATTATGGCTACACCTTC. Its translation: CASSLGARNYGYTF. The V and J genes are TRBV5-4 and TRBJ1-2, with no clear D. This CDR3 is built from 14 residues. CDR1 is SGHNT and CDR2 is YYREEE in the germline V gene (reference sequence). Trimming cost V 0 bases and J 5 bases, with 11 bases left between them.

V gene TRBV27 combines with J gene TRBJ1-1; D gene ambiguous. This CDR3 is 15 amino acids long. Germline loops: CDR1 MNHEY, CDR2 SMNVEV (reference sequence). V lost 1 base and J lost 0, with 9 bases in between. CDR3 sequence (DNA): TGTGCCAGCAGTTTATTGGGAGTAATGAACACTGAAGCTTTCTTT. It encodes CASSLLGVMNTEAFF.